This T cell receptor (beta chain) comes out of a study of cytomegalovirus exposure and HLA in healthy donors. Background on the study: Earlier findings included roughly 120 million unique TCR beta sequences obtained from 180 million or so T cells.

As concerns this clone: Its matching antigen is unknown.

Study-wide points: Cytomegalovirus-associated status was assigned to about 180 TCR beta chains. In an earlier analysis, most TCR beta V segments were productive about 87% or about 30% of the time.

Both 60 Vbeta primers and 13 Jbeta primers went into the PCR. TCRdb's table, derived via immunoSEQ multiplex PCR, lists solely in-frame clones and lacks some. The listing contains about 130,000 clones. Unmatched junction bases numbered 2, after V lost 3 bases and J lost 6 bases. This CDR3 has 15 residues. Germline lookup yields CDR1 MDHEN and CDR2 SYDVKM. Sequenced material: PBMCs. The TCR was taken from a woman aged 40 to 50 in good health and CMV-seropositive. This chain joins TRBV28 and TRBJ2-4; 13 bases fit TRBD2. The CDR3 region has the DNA TGTGCCAGCAGTTTGGGACTAGCGGGACCAAACATTCAGTACTTC. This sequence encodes CASSLGLAGPNIQYF.